The text below deals with one TCR beta chain. This clonotype was counted a few times. The antigen it binds to is not known. Base qualities are not provided; no much larger clone lies one nucleotide away. CDR1 is given as ENHRY and CDR2 as SYGVKD, both from the germline V gene. Measured from the cysteine to the phenylalanine, the CDR3 is 13 residues long. This entry keeps only the CDR3 DNA: 39 bases, framed from base 1. The V and J ends are trimmed by 3 bases and 2 bases, leaving 7 bases between them. Library method: multiplex PCR. The instrument was an Illumina HiSeq 4000. CDR3 regions were amplified by Arm-PCR with iRepertoire HTBI primers to construct TCR beta libraries. Before sequencing, the PCR products underwent gel purification. The original pipeline was this. Gene usage analysis of CDR3 amino acid clonotypes used the roughly 60 TRBV and some 13 TRBJ segments found across samples. Filtered high-quality paired reads were merged into contigs using COPE and FqMerger. BLAST was used to align contigs to the IMGT TRBV, TRBD and TRBJ reference genes, and CDR3 was defined following IMGT. Highly expanded clones were defined as clonotypes with a frequency above 0.1%. Shannon entropy served as the measure of repertoire diversity, while the Gini coefficient captured V-J evenness. A clonotype found in more than one individual was treated as public. The public reads were run again by TCRdb, first through fastp at Q25 and then through MiXCR, and only productive beta chains were kept. One record per CDR3 amino acid sequence lists the most common genes and DNA. TCRdb, rather than the study authors, made the V and J calls. Within this sample are 700,000 or so distinct CDR3 sequences, with about 32% of them counted one time only. About two fifths of the sample goes to the ten largest clones.

The time point label of this sample denotes: persistent/refractory GD, antithyroid drugs over 5 years with positive TRAb. RNA was extracted from PBMCs in TRIzol for both TCR sequencing and RNA sequencing. Graves' disease was diagnosed according to American Thyroid Association guidelines. Patients were recruited from an endocrinology department in Xi'an, China. From each patient, 7.5 to 9.5 milliliters of peripheral blood was collected into an EDTA anticoagulant tube. Ficoll Paque Plus density gradient separation was used to isolate PBMCs, and no additional T cell sorting was done. An Agilent 2100 Bioanalyzer and agarose gel were used to check RNA quality, while a NanoDrop 2000 measured RNA concentration. The entry originates in a study of regulatory T cells in long-lasting Graves disease (TCRdb year 2021). Regarding the complete study: To count as having persistent Graves' disease, a patient had to have received antithyroid drug treatment for over 5 years with TSH receptor autoantibodies remaining persistently positive. On average, persistent Graves' disease patients in the clinical cohort had been on antithyroid drugs for eight to twelve years. The study was conducted in China and was registered as a clinical trial. TCR sequencing covered about 13 persistent and approximately 20 newly diagnosed Graves' disease patients, 33 samples in total. Peripheral blood TCR sequencing and RNA sequencing compared persistent Graves' disease patients with newly diagnosed Graves' disease patients.

Study-wide conclusions, independent of this receptor: The study examined only peripheral blood because the primary lesion, thyroid tissue, could not be accessed. The small sample size was acknowledged by the authors as a limitation that may reduce accuracy. Sequencing and analysis were restricted to the TCR beta chain. Patients with persistent disease shared more public clonotypes (approximately 2,500) than newly diagnosed patients did (more than 900). Persistent disease showed preferential use of TRBV28, TRBJ1-2 and TRBJ2-5, whereas newly diagnosed disease favored TRBV20-1 and TRBJ2-1. Persistent Graves' disease patients showed lower TCR Shannon entropy and fewer highly expanded clones than newly diagnosed patients, suggesting clonal expansion.

The chain is encoded by TRBV10-3 joined to TRBJ1-2, with the D gene not clear enough to name. Sequenced material: peripheral blood mononuclear cells (PBMCs), taken when the disease was refractory, from a patient treated with antithyroid drugs. The source of this sequence is a female donor with Graves disease. The DNA reads as follows: TGTGCCATCAGTGATGAGGCGAACTATGGCTACACCTTC. Its product reads: CAISDEANYGYTF.